The 11 T cell receptor beta chains in this list originate from one sample, sequenced in a study of T cell repertoires in ileal Crohn's disease. Profiling relied on immunoSEQ multiplex PCR, and the TCRdb table lists in-frame clones only, not all of them. Seen here are approximately 13,000 clones, 60% to 85% observed once, and the top ten hold 4% to 5%. Sequenced: ileal tissue. The receptors shown here come from an adult with Crohn's disease.

This clone showed up just once. This chain joins TRBV5-1 and TRBJ2-7; 8 nucleotides align to TRBD1. Germline values: CDR1 SGHRS, CDR2 YFSETQ. There are 14 residues in the CDR3. Trimming at V came to 4 bases and at J to 5 bases, leaving 8 bases not matched to a gene. CDR3 region: CASSIRTGTHEQYF. CDR3 DNA sequence: TGCGCCAGCAGCATAAGGACAGGGACACACGAGCAGTACTTC.

The CDR3 sequence: CASSVFPPEGRPYNEQFF. CDR3 sequence (DNA): TGTGCCAGCAGTGTTTTCCCCCCGGAAGGGAGACCCTACAATGAGCAGTTCTTC. The V call is TRBV6-1, the J call TRBJ2-1; D is perhaps TRBD2 (5 bases). CDR3 length: 18 residues. V gave up 4 bases and J gave up 2 bases, with 21 bases separating them. Germline CDR1 MNHNS, CDR2 SASEGT.

The chain has TRBV6-1 and TRBJ2-2, with TRBD2 identical over 8 bases. CDR1 is MNHNS, CDR2 SASEGT, per germline. V lost 7 bases and J lost 0; bases outside the gene matches: 1. The CDR3 spans 14 residues. This CDR3 is CASIAGTNTGELFF. For the CDR3, the DNA is TGTGCCAGCATAGCGGGGACGAACACCGGGGAGCTGTTTTTT.

V is TRBV2 and J is TRBJ2-1; the D gene is possibly TRBD1 (5 bases). CDR3 length: 13 amino acids. Germline V gene data show CDR1 as SNHLY and CDR2 as FYNNEI. V was cut by 0 bases and J by 15 bases, with 15 bases left in between. CDR3 DNA: TGTGCCAGCAGTGAAGCGGCTCAGGGTCTCCTGTTCTTC. Its translation: CASSEAAQGLLFF.

This clone has only a few counts. The rearrangement joins TRBV7-9 to TRBJ1-2, with D perhaps TRBD1 (5 bases). V lost 1 base and J lost 5, with 14 bases in between. The CDR3 extends over 15 amino acids. Germline-derived CDR1 and CDR2 are SEHNR and FQNEAQ (reference sequence). In nucleotides, the CDR3 is TGTGCCAGCAGCTTAGGGGGCGTTTCAGGTTATGGCTACACCTTC. The encoded protein is CASSLGGVSGYGYTF.

The chain combines TRBV11-2 with TRBJ2-3, with D perhaps TRBD2 (6 bases). The germline V gene has CDR1 SGHAT and CDR2 FQNNGV. Between the trimmed V and J ends, which lost 1 base and 3 bases, there was a span of 17 bases. This CDR3 has 17 residues. The CDR3 sequence: CASSLVGGGALTDTQYF. The DNA for the CDR3 is TGTGCCAGCAGCTTAGTGGGTGGAGGGGCCTTAACAGATACGCAGTATTTT.

This chain links TRBV30 with TRBJ2-6, with D perhaps matching TRBD2 (5 bases). Germline V gene lookup returns CDR1 GTSNPN and CDR2 SVGIG (reference sequence). CDR3 length: 17 amino acids. V dropped 0 bases and J dropped 3 bases, with 15 bases sitting between them. CDR3 DNA: TGTGCCTGGAGTGTCGACAAGGCACGGGATGGGGCCAACGTCCTGACTTTC. Translating gives CAWSVDKARDGANVLTF.

This clone was observed a handful of times. The chain has TRBV18 and TRBJ1-3; a weak D match, TRBD1 (5 bases). Trimming removed 3 bases at V and 4 bases at J, with 16 bases between. The CDR3 extends over 16 amino acids. Germline V CDR1 and CDR2: KGHSH, LQKENI. The CDR3 bases are TGTGCCAGCTCACCTTCTATCGGACAAACGGGAAACACCATATATTTT. Translating gives CASSPSIGQTGNTIYF.

V is TRBV18 and J is TRBJ1-4, with no clear D. Per the germline V gene, CDR1 is KGHSH and CDR2 is LQKENI. This CDR3 region has 14 residues. V lost 0 bases and J 5 bases, leaving 7 bases between the germline ends. The CDR3 sequence is CASSPPSENEKLFF. CDR3 DNA: TGTGCCAGCTCACCACCGTCGGAGAATGAAAAACTGTTTTTT.

The chain employs TRBV6-6 and TRBJ2-5; the match to TRBD2 covers 11 bases. Germline-derived CDR1 and CDR2 are MNHNY and SVGAGI (reference sequence). The CDR3 runs 13 residues. The J segment lost 4 bases and the V segment lost 6 bases, leaving 1 base of the junction unmatched. DNA for the CDR3: TGTGCCAGCAGGGGGACTAGCGGAGAGACCCAGTACTTC. Translation: CASRGTSGETQYF.

This chain uses TRBV18 with TRBJ2-3; 9 bases agree with TRBD1. Germline V CDR1 and CDR2: KGHSH, LQKENI. The trim removed 5 bases at V and 4 bases at J, leaving 10 bases unmatched. There are 16 residues in the CDR3. The CDR3 is CASSTSTQGAADTQYF. The CDR3 region has the DNA TGTGCCAGCTCAACCTCTACACAGGGGGCCGCAGATACGCAGTATTTT.